This T cell receptor beta chain originates from a study of blood T cell repertoires in COVID-19 (dated by TCRdb to 2018 to 2021). The study in broad terms: Collaborator samples came from the United States, Italy and Spain and covered acute and convalescent phases of COVID-19. The prospective study material was composed of cDNA or gDNA derived from T cells, B-cell-depleted T cells, or PBMCs. Subjects who had been exposed to COVID-19, were actively infected with it, or had recovered from it provided the deeply sampled blood TCRbeta repertoires that made up the dataset. A freely available public database, intended as a resource for researchers studying the immune response to SARS-CoV-2, is where the repertoires were released. Samples were obtained from the ongoing ImmuneRACE study (first 160 participants) and from over 1,000 subjects provided by 6 global collaborators. The sample metadata nearly always contained a de-identified subject ID, COVID-19 status, age in years and sex. Where available, HLA class I and class II types were obtained from metadata supplied by the sample provider rather than from assay-based typing.

The immunoSEQ Assay, a bias-controlled multiplex PCR, was used to amplify TCRbeta CDR3 regions from genomic DNA. Regarding the original processing steps: The number of nucleated cells in each sample was estimated from the amplification of reference gene primers within the assay. To quantify the absolute abundance of each unique TCRbeta CDR3 rearrangement, sequence reads were collapsed and filtered. For each sample, productive Simpson clonality was calculated as the square root of Simpson's diversity index across productive rearrangements. Not all clones reach the TCRdb copy of this immuneACCESS table, which keeps in-frame sequences only. Checked studies attribute under half of the gap to unresolved V genes and leave the rest unexplained. V and J calls and clone size are copied from that table; D and trimming were computed from the DNA. The table for this sample lists about 140,000 clones; approximately 90% of them were counted only once. The ten largest make up 8% to 13% of the sample.

In this sample, this clone turned up a few times. Its antigen specificity is not known. No base qualities exist here, and no much larger clone lies one base off it. The germline V gene (reference sequence) specifies SGHAT as CDR1 and FQDESV as CDR2. The CDR3 sequence holds 12 residues, the cysteine and phenylalanine included. Only the CDR3 portion is preserved as DNA: 36 bases, with reading frame beginning at the first base. V and J are trimmed by 6 bases and 4 bases, and the gene matches miss 2 bases of the junction. Broad study findings and their caveats: Clinical and demographic metadata were provided uncurated, with the amount varying by source and participant.

Whole blood was collected in K2EDTA tubes by collaborating institutions according to the institutions' own protocols. For TCRbeta analysis, collaborators shipped samples as frozen whole blood, isolated PBMCs, or DNA extracted from either of those sample types. Sequenced sample: peripheral blood. This clonotype originated in a woman older than 75 with acute or convalescent COVID-19. The chain couples TRBV11-1 to TRBJ1-1, with 7 bases aligning to TRBD1. Here the CDR3 is given as CASRRTGTEAFF. Read as DNA, the sequence is TGTGCCAGCAGACGGACAGGCACTGAAGCTTTCTTT.